This T cell receptor beta chain originates from a study of identical twins' blood T cells. This clonotype was observed a few times. TCRdb used MiXCR to reprocess the 5' RACE reads, holding one entry per CDR3 protein. This table holds fewer than 450,000 distinct CDR3 sequences, 25% to 35% found once. Trimming removed 1 base from V and 5 bases from J; junction bases left unmatched: 0. CDR3 length: 12 residues. Germline V gives CDR1 SGHKS, CDR2 YYEKEE (reference sequence). This rearrangement joins TRBV5-5 to TRBJ2-7; TRBD2 aligns across 7 bases. This receptor was obtained from a woman aged 18-50 years in good health. The sequenced sample was PBMCs. This CDR3 is CASSLSGNEQYF. Written as DNA, the CDR3 is TGTGCCAGCAGCTTGAGCGGGAACGAGCAGTACTTC.